This TCR beta chain was sequenced during a study of blood T cell repertoires in COVID-19. Study overall: COVID-19 samples, acute and convalescent, were from the United States, Italy and Spain. PBMCs, B-cell-depleted T cells, or T cells provided the cDNA or gDNA that made up the material.

From germline, CDR1 is SGHRS and CDR2 YFSETQ. Trimming removed 0 bases from V and 2 bases from J, with 9 bases in between. The CDR3 loop spans 16 amino acids. In the authors' workflow: Cell counts per sample came from amplifying reference gene primers. TCRdb's copy holds only in-frame clones and misses some; the assay was immunoSEQ multiplex PCR. Clonal size and the V and J genes are those of that table, whereas D and trimming came from the DNA. The sample yields under 250,000 clones, approximately 91% seen once. The genes are TRBV5-1 and TRBJ2-6; no reliable D call. The clonotype was recovered from a woman aged 55-70 years with acute or convalescent COVID-19. The specimen sequenced was peripheral blood. Written as DNA, the CDR3 is TGCGCCAGCAGCTTGGCCGATACAACTGGGGCCAACGTCCTGACTTTC. Amino acid sequence: CASSLADTTGANVLTF.